Following are 29 T cell receptor beta chains from one sample sequenced in a study of shared clonotypes between healthy human individuals. Clones were read by immunoSEQ multiplex PCR, and TCRdb kept only the in-frame ones, dropping some. The sample records 75,000 to 100,000 clones, approximately 44% being singletons. Sequencing used PBMCs. These receptors originate from a middle-aged woman in good health. Some clones in this sample may be carry-over from other donors' samples.

A note on this clone: The likely explanation is a read error, given a far larger clone one base away. The same CDR3 also results from other DNA sequences found in this sample. The chain is built from TRBV4-2 and TRBJ1-1; D is perhaps TRBD1 (6 bases). Deletions cut 3 bases from V and 0 bases from J, with 17 bases between. Germline V CDR1 and CDR2: LGHNA, YNFKEQ. CDR3 length: 17 residues. The DNA of the CDR3 is TGTGCCAGCAGCCAGGGGGGCCCGGGCCGCATGAACACTGAAGCTTTCTTT. Protein: CASSQGGPGRMNTEAFF.

This clone was recorded a few times. The chain is built from TRBV7-2 and TRBJ2-7; 7 nucleotides line up with TRBD2. CDR3 length: 14 residues. Losses at the gene ends were 1 base for V and 4 bases for J; bases not matched to a gene: 4. Germline V lookup: CDR1 SGHTA, CDR2 FQGNSA. CDR3 region: CASSLGAGLYEQYF. DNA of the CDR3: TGTGCCAGCAGCTTAGGAGCGGGGCTGTACGAGCAGTACTTC. The full variable domain, its missing parts supplied by reference TRBV7-2 and TRBJ2-7, is GAGVSQSPSNKVTEKGKDVELRCDPISGHTALYWYRQSLGQGLEFLIYFQGNSAPDKSGLPSDRFSAERTGGSVSTLTIQRTQQEDSAVYLCASSLGAGLYEQYFGPGTRLTVT.

The chain's CDR3 is CASSLGGSGSYNEQFF. As DNA, the CDR3 is TGTGCCAGCAGTTTGGGGGGGAGTGGGTCCTACAATGAGCAGTTCTTC. V gene TRBV28 combines with J gene TRBJ2-1, with 7 bases matching TRBD2. Germline CDR1 MDHEN, CDR2 SYDVKM. V trimming: 3 bases; J trimming: 1 base; junction bases outside the gene matches: 6. This CDR3 has 16 residues.

This clone occurred many times. Compared with germline, one end of the junction differs, possibly owing to a read error. The V gene is TRBV5-3, the J gene TRBJ2-1, with unresolved D. TRBV5-3 is designated an ORF whose function remains uncertain. The CDR3 spans 15 residues. CDR3 protein: CASSLVPEAYNEQFF. Here the CDR3 DNA reads TGTGCCAGCAGCTTAGTTCCAGAGGCCTACAATGAGCAGTTCTTC.

This clone was picked up many times. This sequence joins TRBV30 and TRBJ1-3; the D gene is possibly TRBD1 (6 bases). CDR3 length: 12 amino acids. CDR1 and CDR2 (germline): GTSNPN, SVGIG (reference sequence). V lost 4 bases to trimming and J lost 2 bases, with 6 bases between them. CDR3 DNA: TGTGCCTGGAACAGGGCTGGAAACACCATATATTTT. It encodes CAWNRAGNTIYF.

The rearrangement links TRBV6-5 to TRBJ2-5, with TRBD1 as a possible D gene (6 bases). The CDR3 consists of 14 residues. V lost 7 bases, J lost 4 bases, and 16 bases lay in between. Germline loops: CDR1 MNHEY, CDR2 SVGAGI. CDR3 nucleotide sequence: TGTGCCAGCACCGAAGGGGCAGGGGTAGAGACCCAGTACTTC. Encoded protein: CASTEGAGVETQYF.

This clone was detected only a few times. This clone may be a read error of a much larger clone one base away. The rearrangement uses TRBV4-2 and TRBJ1-1; 7 positions match TRBD1. The CDR3 consists of 14 residues. Germline V CDR1 and CDR2: LGHNA, YNFKEQ. J gave up 3 bases and V 8 bases, and 9 bases lay outside the gene matches. The CDR3 region is CASGPGDRDTEAFF. The CDR3 bases are TGTGCCAGCGGCCCAGGTGACAGGGACACTGAAGCTTTCTTT.

The rearrangement joins TRBV5-1 to TRBJ2-5; 8 bases map to TRBD1. This CDR3 region has 15 residues. J was trimmed by 2 bases and V by 5 bases; bases with no gene match: 8. The germline V gene encodes CDR1 SGHRS and CDR2 YFSETQ. This chain's CDR3 is CASSSRTGLQETQYF. CDR3 DNA: TGCGCCAGCAGTTCTAGGACAGGGCTGCAAGAGACCCAGTACTTC.

This clone was seen ten or more times. The V and J genes are TRBV7-3 and TRBJ2-1, with TRBD2 matching over 13 bases. From germline, CDR1 is SGHTA and CDR2 FQGTGA. The CDR3 length is 15 residues. Trimming at V came to 6 bases and at J to 8 bases, leaving 7 bases not matched to a gene. The CDR3 protein is CASSPGLAGADEQFF. DNA for the CDR3: TGTGCCAGCAGTCCCGGACTAGCGGGAGCCGATGAGCAGTTCTTC.

The DNA of the CDR3 is TGTGCCAGCTCACCACCTGGCCAGCCCCAGCATTTT. This gives the protein CASSPPGQPQHF. V and J are TRBV18 and TRBJ1-5; the D is unclear. CDR3 length: 12 amino acids. Germline V lookup: CDR1 KGHSH, CDR2 LQKENI. Trimming stripped 0 bases from V and 7 bases from J, with 4 bases between.

This clone was seen repeatedly, ten times or more. For the CDR3, the DNA is TGTGCCAGCAGCCCCCGATGGCAGTCCAATGAGCAGTTCTTC. Protein: CASSPRWQSNEQFF. The V and J genes are TRBV21-1 and TRBJ2-1; TRBD1 reflects the table's D call only, with no check against the DNA. TRBV21-1 is described as a pseudogene. The CDR3 sequence is 14 residues long.

With respect to this clone: Just one base apart from a much larger clone, this may be a read error. This sequence joins TRBV28 and TRBJ2-7; no reliable D call. Germline CDR1 reads MDHEN; CDR2 reads SYDVKM. The CDR3 extends over 12 amino acids. V lost 11 bases, J lost 0 bases, and 11 bases lay in between. The CDR3: CAGVESSYEQYF. The CDR3 DNA reads TGTGCCGGCGTTGAGAGCTCCTACGAGCAGTACTTC.

V is TRBV29-1 and J is TRBJ1-2, with 8 bases that match TRBD1. Germline CDR1 SQVTM, CDR2 ANQGSEA. The CDR3 contains 11 residues. J gave up 6 bases and V 4 bases, and 1 base lay outside the gene matches. This CDR3 reads CSVADRDGYTF. The CDR3 coding sequence is TGCAGCGTTGCGGACAGGGATGGCTACACCTTC.

This clone was seen only a few times. The genes are TRBV27 and TRBJ2-6; D unclear. The CDR3 covers 14 residues. V was clipped by 6 bases and J by 4 bases, with 10 bases between them. CDR1 is MNHEY and CDR2 is SMNVEV in the germline V gene (reference sequence). This chain's CDR3 is CASSPNTGANVLTF. CDR3 nucleotide sequence: TGTGCCAGCAGCCCAAATACCGGGGCCAACGTCCTGACTTTC.

V and J are TRBV4-2 and TRBJ2-7; a possible D gene is TRBD1 (6 bases). The CDR3 totals 19 residues. Germline CDR1 reads LGHNA; CDR2 reads YNFKEQ. Trimming left V 1 base short and J 2 bases short, with 24 bases between. CDR3 nucleotides: TGTGCCAGCAGCCAAGTCGGGTCAGGTGGGGGCTGGATCCCCTACGAGCAGTACTTC. This codes for CASSQVGSGGGWIPYEQYF.

A word on this clone: This sample includes further DNA sequences coding for the same CDR3. The rearrangement joins TRBV30 to TRBJ1-2, with no clear D. V was trimmed by 0 bases and J by 6 bases, leaving 8 bases between them. CDR1 and CDR2 from the germline V gene are GTSNPN and SVGIG (reference sequence). This CDR3 comprises 12 residues. Here the CDR3 reads CAWSVWEDGYTF. Here the CDR3 DNA reads TGTGCCTGGAGTGTATGGGAGGATGGCTACACCTTC. The variable domain in full, with the rest retrieved from reference TRBV30 and TRBJ1-2, is SQTIHQWPATLVQPVGSPLSLECTVEGTSNPNLYWYRQAAGRGLQLLFYSVGIGQISSEVPQNLSASRPQDRQFILSSKKLLLSDSGFYLCAWSVWEDGYTFGSGTRLTVV.

This rearrangement joins TRBV9 to TRBJ1-5; D is perhaps TRBD1 (6 bases). Per the germline V gene, CDR1 is SGDLS and CDR2 is YYNGEE. Deletions cut 4 bases from V and 3 bases from J, with 14 bases between. The CDR3 is 15 residues long. CDR3: CASSRAGEPNQPQHF. CDR3 coding DNA: TGTGCCAGCAGCCGCGCAGGGGAACCCAATCAGCCCCAGCATTTT.

This clone was picked up one time. The chain combines TRBV28 with TRBJ1-1; D unclear. Trimming shortened V by 3 bases and J by 11 bases, and 16 bases separated the two germline ends. CDR1 and CDR2 (germline): MDHEN, SYDVKM. The CDR3 has 13 residues. The CDR3 region is CASSFPFPNRAFF. The CDR3 coding sequence is TGTGCCAGCAGTTTCCCATTTCCCAACCGGGCTTTCTTT. Full variable domain (rest looked up from reference TRBV28 and TRBJ1-1): DVKVTQSSRYLVKRTGEKVFLECVQDMDHENMFWYRQDPGLGLRLIYFSYDVKMKEKGDIPEGYSVSREKKERFSLILESASTNQTSMYLCASSFPFPNRAFFGQGTRLTVV.

Regarding this clone: A much larger clone lies a single base off, so this may be a read error. This chain joins TRBV2 and TRBJ2-2, with 8 bases aligning to TRBD2. Germline CDR1 SNHLY, CDR2 FYNNEI. This CDR3 is 15 amino acids long. The CDR3 coding sequence is TGTGCCAGCAGTCCAACTAGCGGCGACACCGGGGGGCTGTTTTTT. Translating it yields CASSPTSGDTGGLFF.

This clone was observed a single time. V usage is TRBV7-3 and J usage is TRBJ2-4; D might be TRBD1 (6 bases). Germline assignment: CDR1 SGHTA and CDR2 FQGTGA. This CDR3 spans 14 amino acids. The V end was cut by 5 bases, the J end by 1 base, with 9 bases between. CDR3 coding DNA: TGTGCCAGCAGCCATACAGGGGCCAAAAACATTCAGTACTTC. It codes for CASSHTGAKNIQYF.

This clone was observed many times. The rearrangement uses TRBV4-1 and TRBJ2-4, with D maybe TRBD1 (6 bases). The CDR3 is 15 amino acids. V lost 3 bases and J lost 7, with 16 bases in between. The germline V gene encodes CDR1 MGHRA and CDR2 YSYEKL. Here the CDR3 DNA reads TGCGCCAGCAGCCACATCGGCCAGGGGACGAACATTCAGTACTTC. Protein product: CASSHIGQGTNIQYF.

This clone was seen a handful of times. The sample contains more than one DNA sequence encoding this CDR3. This chain connects TRBV5-4 to TRBJ2-7; 7 nucleotides line up with TRBD2. The J segment lost 6 bases and the V segment lost 3 bases, leaving 9 bases of the junction unmatched. The CDR3 has 14 residues. Germline CDR1 SGHNT, CDR2 YYREEE (reference sequence). CDR3 amino acids: CASSWPGLSPEQYF. CDR3 coding DNA: TGTGCCAGCAGCTGGCCGGGACTATCTCCCGAGCAGTACTTC.

This sequence joins TRBV29-1 and TRBJ2-5, with 7 bases lining up with TRBD2. This CDR3 spans 13 amino acids. Per the germline V gene, CDR1 is SQVTM and CDR2 is ANQGSEA. J was trimmed by 7 bases and V by 4 bases; bases with no gene match: 9. The CDR3 nucleotides are TGCAGCGTTGTTGCGGGGGTCCTGGGGACCCAGTACTTC. Its protein is CSVVAGVLGTQYF.

The table lists this clone with many counts. V and J are TRBV4-2 and TRBJ1-1, with D perhaps matching TRBD1 (6 bases). Trimming cost V 4 bases and J 1 base, with 13 bases left between them. The CDR3 sequence is 15 residues long. Germline CDR1 and CDR2: LGHNA and YNFKEQ. The CDR3 reads CASSPLQGGNTEAFF. The DNA of the CDR3 is TGTGCCAGCAGCCCGTTACAGGGTGGGAACACTGAAGCTTTCTTT.

This clone was recorded at least ten times. The chain joins TRBV4-1 to TRBJ2-1; D remains unclear. The germline V and J ends were trimmed by 3 bases and 0 bases, with 12 bases remaining between them. The germline gives CDR1 MGHRA, CDR2 YSYEKL. This CDR3 is 16 amino acids long. CDR3 loop: CASSHLTASSYNEQFF. The CDR3 nucleotides are TGCGCCAGCAGCCACCTGACTGCCAGCTCCTACAATGAGCAGTTCTTC.

Note on this clone: Other DNA sequences within the sample encode an identical CDR3. The chain couples TRBV11-2 to TRBJ2-1; D remains ambiguous. The CDR3 consists of 13 residues. Germline V gives CDR1 SGHAT, CDR2 FQNNGV. The V gene lost 1 base and the J gene lost 4 bases, with 5 bases spanning the gap. The CDR3 bases are TGTGCCAGCAGCTTAGTTGGTTACAATGAGCAGTTCTTC. It encodes CASSLVGYNEQFF.

The chain employs TRBV4-1 and TRBJ1-5; perhaps TRBD1 as D (6 bases). This CDR3 has 16 residues. Germline values: CDR1 MGHRA, CDR2 YSYEKL. Deletions cut 0 bases from V and 4 bases from J, with 13 bases between. CDR3 loop: CASSQDLGGRNQPQHF. The CDR3 DNA reads as TGCGCCAGCAGCCAAGATCTGGGGGGCAGGAATCAGCCCCAGCATTTT.

The chain recombines TRBV5-1 with TRBJ2-1, with 7 bases lining up with TRBD2. V shed 5 bases and J 2 bases; nucleotides not matched to a gene: 4. Looked up from germline, CDR1 is SGHRS and CDR2 is YFSETQ. CDR3 length: 14 amino acids. The CDR3 coding sequence is TGCGCCAGCAGTTCTAGCGGTACCTACAATGAGCAGTTCTTC. Translation gives CASSSSGTYNEQFF.

The chain is built from TRBV15 and TRBJ2-5, with D possibly being TRBD2 (5 bases). The germline CDR1 and CDR2 sequences are LNHNV and YYDKDF (reference sequence). V shed 8 bases and J shed 5 bases, with 18 bases lying between them. The length of the CDR3 is 14 residues. CDR3 DNA sequence: TGTGCCACCCGAGAAGGGCTAGCCGTGGAGACCCAGTACTTC. Translated: CATREGLAVETQYF.